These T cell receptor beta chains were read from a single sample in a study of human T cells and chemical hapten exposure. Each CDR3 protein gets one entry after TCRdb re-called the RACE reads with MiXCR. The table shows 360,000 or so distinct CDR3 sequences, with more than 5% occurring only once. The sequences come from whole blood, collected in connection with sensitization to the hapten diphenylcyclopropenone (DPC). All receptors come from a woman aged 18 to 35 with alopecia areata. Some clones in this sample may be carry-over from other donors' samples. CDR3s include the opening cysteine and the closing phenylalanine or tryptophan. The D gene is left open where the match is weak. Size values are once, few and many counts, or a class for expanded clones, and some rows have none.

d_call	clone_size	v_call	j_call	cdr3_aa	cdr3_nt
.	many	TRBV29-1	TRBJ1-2	CSVDRTANYGYTF	TGCAGCGTTGACCGGACCGCTAACTATGGCTACACCTTC
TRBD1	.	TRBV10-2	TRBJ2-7	CASRVGQGRNEQYF	TGCGCCAGCAGAGTGGGACAGGGGCGGAACGAGCAGTACTTC
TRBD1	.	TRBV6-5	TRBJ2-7	CASSYFKPGQGDEQYF	TGTGCCAGCAGTTACTTCAAACCGGGACAGGGTGACGAGCAGTACTTC
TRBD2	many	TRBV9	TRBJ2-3	CASSERTSGIPTDTQYF	TGTGCCAGCAGCGAACGGACTAGCGGCATCCCGACAGATACGCAGTATTTT
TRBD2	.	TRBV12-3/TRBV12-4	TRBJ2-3	CASSLAGRDYTSTDTQYF	TGTGCCAGCAGTTTAGCGGGCCGGGACTACACTAGCACAGATACGCAGTATTTT
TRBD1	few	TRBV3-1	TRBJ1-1	CASSQARQGKRNTEAFF	TGTGCCAGCAGCCAAGCTAGACAGGGGAAGAGGAACACTGAAGCTTTCTTT
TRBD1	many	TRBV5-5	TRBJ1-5	CASSLLGTGAPGQPQHF	TGTGCCAGCAGCTTACTAGGGACAGGGGCCCCAGGTCAGCCCCAGCATTTT
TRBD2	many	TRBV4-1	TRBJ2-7	CASSPAGTSGTEQYF	TGCGCCAGCAGCCCAGCCGGGACTAGCGGTACCGAGCAGTACTTC
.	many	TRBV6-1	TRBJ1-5	CASKPTGNQPQHF	TGTGCCAGCAAACCAACAGGGAATCAGCCCCAGCATTTT
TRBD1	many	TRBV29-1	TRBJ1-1	CSASQGLNTEAFF	TGCAGCGCCTCACAGGGGTTGAACACTGAAGCTTTCTTT
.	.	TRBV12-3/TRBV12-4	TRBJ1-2	CASSPGAGDIYGYTF	TGTGCCAGCAGTCCCGGAGCAGGGGATATCTATGGCTACACCTTC
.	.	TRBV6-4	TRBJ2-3	CASSDRERDTQYF	TGTGCCAGCAGTGACAGGGAGAGAGATACGCAGTATTTT
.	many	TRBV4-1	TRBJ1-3	CASSQRRAANTIYF	TGCGCCAGCAGCCAGCGCAGGGCGGCAAACACCATATATTTT